Listed here are 21 T cell receptor beta chains from one sample, sequenced in a study of T-cell reconstitution after alpha-beta-depleted transplantation in children. The authors prepared the TCRbeta library with unique molecular identifiers. In TCRdb, the PCR reads were re-called with MiXCR into one record per CDR3 protein. The sample has about 590,000 distinct CDR3 sequences, under 15% seen once. Specimen: PBMCs, mostly from graft donor cells, collected 360 days after TCRalphabeta/CD19-depleted stem cell transplant. The receptors here all came from a male patient younger than 18 who had a stem cell transplant for acute myeloid leukemia, so the T cells may come from the graft donor.

This clonotype was found a few times. The genes are TRBV12-3 or TRBV12-4 and TRBJ2-1, with D tentatively TRBD2 (5 bases). The V end was cut by 8 bases, the J end by 0 bases, with 14 bases between. This CDR3 region has 15 residues. The CDR3 region has the DNA TGTGCCAGCGAAGATAGGAGGTCCTCCTACAATGAGCAGTTCTTC. This gives the protein CASEDRRSSYNEQFF.

The chain couples TRBV20-1 to TRBJ2-1; 10 bases are shared with TRBD2. Germline V gene sequence: CDR1 DFQATT, CDR2 SNEGSKA (reference sequence). The CDR3 totals 21 residues. Unmatched junction bases numbered 20, after V lost 3 bases and J lost 0 bases. The DNA for the CDR3 is TGCAGTGCTAGGCTGGGTAGGTCGGCTAGCGGGAGCCTTAGCTCCTACAATGAGCAGTTCTTC. Translating it yields CSARLGRSASGSLSSYNEQFF.

This clonotype was seen a few times. V usage is TRBV12-3 or TRBV12-4 and J usage is TRBJ2-2; D could derive from TRBD1 or TRBD2 (5 bases each). CDR3 length: 15 residues. The V gene lost 7 bases and the J gene lost 4 bases, with 16 bases spanning the gap. DNA for the CDR3: TGTGCCAGCAAACCGGGACCTCTGGGCACCGGGGAGCTGTTTTTT. Its translation is CASKPGPLGTGELFF.

The CDR3 DNA reads TGTGCCAGCAGCTTGATCCGTACCTACGAGCAGTACTTC. It specifies CASSLIRTYEQYF. The chain is built from TRBV7-8 and TRBJ2-7; D is ambiguous. V gave up 3 bases and J gave up 2 bases, with 8 bases separating them. CDR1 and CDR2 (germline): SGHVS, FQNEAQ. This CDR3 has 13 residues.

This clonotype was recorded at least ten times. V is TRBV5-4 and J is TRBJ2-7; tentative D call: TRBD2 (6 bases). The germline V and J ends were trimmed by 0 bases and 0 bases, with 16 bases remaining between them. Germline V CDR1 and CDR2: SGHNT, YYREEE (reference sequence). The length of the CDR3 is 17 residues. The chain's CDR3 is CASSLAIGTVYSYEQYF. Here the CDR3 DNA reads TGTGCCAGCAGCTTGGCGATCGGGACTGTTTACTCCTACGAGCAGTACTTC.

This chain joins TRBV21-1 and TRBJ2-7; the table assigns TRBD2, which was not confirmed against the DNA. TRBV21-1 is a documented pseudogene. The CDR3 covers 15 residues. Written as DNA, the CDR3 is TGTGCCAGCACGGGGATTAGGCTCCGACCCATCGAGCAGTACTTC. It encodes CASTGIRLRPIEQYF.

There are a few counts of this clonotype. The chain has TRBV9 and TRBJ1-2; no firm D call. V gave up 0 bases and J gave up 6 bases, with 18 bases separating them. Germline V gene sequence: CDR1 SGDLS, CDR2 YYNGEE. The CDR3 sequence is 16 residues long. The CDR3 is CASSVAVVGERNGYTF. The DNA of the CDR3 is TGTGCCAGCAGCGTAGCGGTGGTCGGGGAAAGGAATGGCTACACCTTC.

This clonotype was seen at least ten times. CDR3 loop: CASSFQHVETQYF. CDR3 DNA sequence: TGCGCCAGCAGCTTTCAACATGTAGAGACCCAGTACTTC. This chain uses TRBV5-1 with TRBJ2-5; D not resolved. The CDR3 has 13 residues. Germline CDR1 SGHRS, CDR2 YFSETQ. V was clipped by 2 bases and J by 4 bases, with 9 bases between them.

V usage is TRBV28 and J usage is TRBJ2-7; D gene ambiguous. Trimming shortened V by 5 bases and J by 0 bases, and 17 bases separated the two germline ends. The CDR3 sequence is 16 residues long. Germline CDR1 is MDHEN and CDR2 is SYDVKM. As DNA, the CDR3 is TGTGCCAGCAGTGTCTTTGATTGGCACGACTCCTACGAGCAGTACTTC. The encoded protein is CASSVFDWHDSYEQYF.

The sample holds a few counts of this clonotype. The chain couples TRBV7-8 to TRBJ2-6; D is unresolved. The CDR3 runs 16 residues. V gave up 0 bases and J gave up 0 bases, with 6 bases separating them. Per germline, CDR1 SGHVS and CDR2 FQNEAQ. CDR3 DNA sequence: TGTGCCAGCAGCTTAGCGCTTAACTCTGGGGCCAACGTCCTGACTTTC. As protein: CASSLALNSGANVLTF.

This clonotype was detected ten times or more. The chain has TRBV11-2 and TRBJ2-1; tentatively, D is TRBD1 or TRBD2 (5 bases each). The ends were cut back, 2 bases at V and 6 bases at J, with 17 bases in the middle. CDR1 and CDR2 (germline): SGHAT, FQNNGV. CDR3 length: 16 amino acids. The CDR3 here is CASSLRGAILGNEQFF. The CDR3 DNA sequence: TGTGCCAGCAGCTTAAGGGGAGCTATACTAGGCAATGAGCAGTTCTTC.

This clonotype has a handful of counts. The rearrangement joins TRBV6-1 to TRBJ2-5; D is perhaps TRBD2 (6 bases). CDR1 and CDR2 from the germline V gene are MNHNS and SASEGT. Trimming stripped 5 bases from V and 4 bases from J, with 17 bases between. The CDR3 runs 15 residues. CDR3 amino acids: CASSTTLATGETQYF. Written as DNA, the CDR3 is TGTGCCAGCAGTACGACTCTAGCGACCGGAGAGACCCAGTACTTC.

This clonotype was counted a few times. DNA of the CDR3: TGCAGCGTATTTGGGGAGGGGTCCTACAATGAGCAGTTCTTC. The encoded protein is CSVFGEGSYNEQFF. The chain links TRBV29-1 to TRBJ2-1, with 7 bases that match TRBD2. Germline CDR1 SQVTM, CDR2 ANQGSEA. The CDR3 is 14 amino acids. With V trimmed by 6 bases and J by 1 base, 6 bases remained unmatched.

In its sample, this clonotype was seen many times. The rearrangement links TRBV4-3 to TRBJ2-1, with D possibly being TRBD1 (6 bases). The CDR3 covers 15 residues. The germline V and J ends were trimmed by 0 bases and 1 base, with 7 bases remaining between them. Germline lookup yields CDR1 LGHNA and CDR2 YSLEER. The CDR3: CASSQDRGSYNEQFF. Here the CDR3 DNA reads TGCGCCAGCAGCCAAGACAGGGGATCCTACAATGAGCAGTTCTTC.

The chain uses TRBV5-4 and TRBJ1-6; D remains unclear. CDR1 SGHNT and CDR2 YYREEE come from the germline V gene (reference sequence). This CDR3 is 13 amino acids long. Trimming stripped 3 bases from V and 7 bases from J, with 8 bases between. CDR3 coding DNA: TGTGCCAGCAGCTCTGCTAGGAATTCACCCCTCCACTTT. This encodes CASSSARNSPLHF. The variable domain in full, with the rest retrieved from reference TRBV5-4 and TRBJ1-6, is ETGVTQSPTHLIKTRGQQVTLRCSSQSGHNTVSWYQQALGQGPQFIFQYYREEENGRGNFPPRFSGLQFPNYSSELNVNALELDDSALYLCASSSARNSPLHFGNGTRLTVT.

This clonotype was picked up many times. The rearrangement links TRBV5-1 to TRBJ1-1; TRBD1 might be the D (5 bases). Germline V gene sequence: CDR1 SGHRS, CDR2 YFSETQ. The CDR3 is made up of 14 amino acids. Trimming stripped 0 bases from V and 4 bases from J, with 10 bases between. CDR3 nucleotides: TGCGCCAGCAGCTTGGCAGGGATCCCCACTGAAGCTTTCTTT. It is translated as CASSLAGIPTEAFF.

This chain uses TRBV9 with TRBJ2-6; 9 nucleotides align to TRBD1. Germline V CDR1 and CDR2: SGDLS, YYNGEE. The CDR3 length is 16 residues. Trimming took 3 bases from V and 2 from J; bases not matched to a gene: 3. CDR3 region: CASSGRTGAGANVLTF. Written as DNA, the CDR3 is TGTGCCAGCAGCGGACGGACAGGGGCTGGGGCCAACGTCCTGACTTTC.

The chain links TRBV28 to TRBJ2-7; TRBD2 might be the D (5 bases). The CDR3 is made up of 16 amino acids. Looked up from germline, CDR1 is MDHEN and CDR2 is SYDVKM. V was clipped by 1 base and J by 0 bases, with 13 bases between them. The DNA of the CDR3 is TGTGCCAGCAGTTTATTTGTTGGGAGTTACTCCTACGAGCAGTACTTC. It encodes CASSLFVGSYSYEQYF.

The rearrangement links TRBV4-2 to TRBJ2-3, with D possibly being TRBD2 (6 bases). In germline, CDR1 is LGHNA, CDR2 YNFKEQ. The CDR3 covers 18 residues. V was pared by 0 bases and J by 6 bases, with 22 bases between. Written as DNA, the CDR3 is TGTGCCAGCAGCCAAGATCCGACGCGGGACTCGAACCGGGATACGCAGTATTTT. Protein sequence: CASSQDPTRDSNRDTQYF.

The genes are TRBV7-2 and TRBJ2-2, with 7 bases that match TRBD1. The CDR3 length is 16 residues. Germline lookup yields CDR1 SGHTA and CDR2 FQGNSA. V shed 5 bases and J 4 bases; nucleotides not matched to a gene: 10. DNA of the CDR3: TGTGCCAGCAGCCCCGGGCAGGGGGTGGGCACCGGGGAGCTGTTTTTT. Its translation: CASSPGQGVGTGELFF.

V gene TRBV7-2 combines with J gene TRBJ2-3, with D unresolved. Germline CDR1 SGHTA, CDR2 FQGNSA. V lost 2 bases and J 3 bases, leaving 12 bases between the germline ends. The CDR3 consists of 15 residues. The CDR3 sequence is CASSLNRLGTDTQYF. In nucleotides, the CDR3 is TGTGCCAGCAGCTTAAATCGTCTAGGAACAGATACGCAGTATTTT.